The entry below gives a single T cell receptor (beta chain) sequence along with its context. Its antigen remains unidentified. The sample comes from a study of shared clonotypes between healthy human individuals. Genomic DNA per cell subset filled all wells of several immunoSEQ plates. Repertoires were generated with immunoSEQ multiplex PCR, while TCRdb's copy carries only in-frame clones and drops some. The sample records about 330,000 clones, around 86% being singletons. Study outcomes and limitations: A generally larger estimated richness was seen in naive subsets than in memory subsets. The study found lower generation probabilities in non-shared clonotypes than in those shared by all four donors.

Trimming removed 1 base from V and 6 bases from J, with 0 bases in between. Per germline, CDR1 MGHDK and CDR2 SYGVNS. The CDR3 loop spans 10 amino acids. The sequencing sample was made of memory CD8+ T cells sorted from blood. Sample subset: CD45RO+ cells pooled with CCR7-negative TemRA cells. The chain couples TRBV25-1 to TRBJ1-1; no reliable D call. This TCR was recovered from a man younger than 35 in good health. The CDR3 sequence: CASSESEAFF. CDR3 coding DNA: TGTGCCAGCAGTGAATCTGAAGCTTTCTTT. Together with reference TRBV25-1 and TRBJ1-1, the CDR3 gives the full variable domain: EADIYQTPRYLVIGTGKKITLECSQTMGHDKMYWYQQDPGMELHLIHYSYGVNSTEKGDLSSESTVSRIRTEHFPLTLESARPSHTSQYLCASSESEAFFGQGTRLTVV.